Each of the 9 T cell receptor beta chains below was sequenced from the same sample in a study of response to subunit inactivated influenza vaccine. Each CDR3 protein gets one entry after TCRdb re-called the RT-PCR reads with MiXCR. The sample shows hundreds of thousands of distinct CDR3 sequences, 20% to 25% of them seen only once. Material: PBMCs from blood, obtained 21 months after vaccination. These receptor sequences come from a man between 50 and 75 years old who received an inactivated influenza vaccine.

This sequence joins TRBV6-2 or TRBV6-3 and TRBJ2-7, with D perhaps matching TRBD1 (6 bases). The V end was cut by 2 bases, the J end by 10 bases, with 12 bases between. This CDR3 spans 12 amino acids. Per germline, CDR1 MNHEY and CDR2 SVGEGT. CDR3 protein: CASSYVTGKQYF. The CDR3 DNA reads TGTGCCAGCAGTTACGTCACAGGGAAACAGTACTTC.

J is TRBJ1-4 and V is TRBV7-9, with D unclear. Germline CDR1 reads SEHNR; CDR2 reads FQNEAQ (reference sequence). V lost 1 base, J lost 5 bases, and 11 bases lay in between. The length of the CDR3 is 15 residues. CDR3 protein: CASSLGIGQNEKLFF. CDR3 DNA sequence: TGTGCCAGCAGCTTAGGTATAGGGCAAAATGAAAAACTGTTTTTT.

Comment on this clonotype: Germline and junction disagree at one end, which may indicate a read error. The CDR3, as DNA: TGTGCCAGCGGACCCAAACAGGAAAAACTGTTATTT. Amino acids: CASGPKQEKLLF. The genes are TRBV7-9 and TRBJ1-4; D is possibly TRBD1 (5 bases). This CDR3 comprises 12 residues. Germline CDR1 reads SEHNR; CDR2 reads FQNEAQ (reference sequence).

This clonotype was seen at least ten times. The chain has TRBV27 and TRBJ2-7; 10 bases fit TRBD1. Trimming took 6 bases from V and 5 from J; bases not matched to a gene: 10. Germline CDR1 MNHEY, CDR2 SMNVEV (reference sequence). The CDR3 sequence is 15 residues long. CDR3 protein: CASRELWDRGHEQYF. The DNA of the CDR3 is TGTGCCAGCAGGGAATTATGGGACAGGGGCCACGAGCAGTACTTC.

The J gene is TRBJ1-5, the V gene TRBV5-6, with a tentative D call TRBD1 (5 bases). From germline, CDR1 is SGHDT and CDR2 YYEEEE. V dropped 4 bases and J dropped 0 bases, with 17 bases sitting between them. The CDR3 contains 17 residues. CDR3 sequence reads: CASSLRVSQGSNQPQHF. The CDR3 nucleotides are TGTGCCAGCAGCCTGAGGGTAAGCCAGGGTAGCAATCAGCCCCAGCATTTT.

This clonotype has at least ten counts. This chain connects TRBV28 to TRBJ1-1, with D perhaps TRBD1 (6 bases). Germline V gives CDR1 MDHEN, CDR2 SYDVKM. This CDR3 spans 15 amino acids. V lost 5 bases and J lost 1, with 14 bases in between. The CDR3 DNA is TGTGCCAGCAGTGGAGGGATAGGGGGGAACACTGAAGCTTTCTTT. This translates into CASSGGIGGNTEAFF. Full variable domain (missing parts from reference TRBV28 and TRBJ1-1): DVKVTQSSRYLVKRTGEKVFLECVQDMDHENMFWYRQDPGLGLRLIYFSYDVKMKEKGDIPEGYSVSREKKERFSLILESASTNQTSMYLCASSGGIGGNTEAFFGQGTRLTVV.

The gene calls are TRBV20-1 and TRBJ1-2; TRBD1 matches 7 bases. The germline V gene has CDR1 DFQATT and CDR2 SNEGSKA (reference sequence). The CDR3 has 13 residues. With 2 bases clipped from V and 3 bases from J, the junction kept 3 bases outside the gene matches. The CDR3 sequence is CSARSDRDYGYTF. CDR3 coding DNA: TGCAGTGCTAGATCCGACAGGGACTATGGCTACACCTTC.

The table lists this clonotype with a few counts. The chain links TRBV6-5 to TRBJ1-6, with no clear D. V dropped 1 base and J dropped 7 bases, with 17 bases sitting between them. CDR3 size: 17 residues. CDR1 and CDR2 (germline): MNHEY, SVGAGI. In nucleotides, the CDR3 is TGTGCCAGCAGTTACTTCCGGGGTAGGAACACCAATTCACCCCTCCACTTT. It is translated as CASSYFRGRNTNSPLHF.

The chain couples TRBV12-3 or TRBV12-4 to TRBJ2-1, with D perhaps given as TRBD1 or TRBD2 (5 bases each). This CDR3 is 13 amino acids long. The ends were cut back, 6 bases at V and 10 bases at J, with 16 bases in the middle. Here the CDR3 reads CASSPGPPLEQFF. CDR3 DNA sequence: TGTGCCAGCAGCCCGGGACCCCCCTTAGAGCAGTTCTTC.